This T cell receptor beta chain was documented in a study of cytomegalovirus exposure and HLA in healthy donors. CDR3 length: 21 residues. Germline V lookup: CDR1 LGHNA, CDR2 YNFKEQ. V was pared by 1 base and J by 0 bases, with 22 bases between. This PCR relied on a set of 60 Vbeta primers and 13 Jbeta primers. TCRdb keeps only in-frame clones here, not all; method: immunoSEQ multiplex PCR. The table lists 100,000 to 150,000 clones, approximately 85% of them singletons, with 1.5% to 2% in the top ten. The sample comprised PBMCs. The source is a boy aged 5-17 years in good health and CMV-seronegative. J is TRBJ2-6 and V is TRBV4-2; possibly TRBD1 for D (6 bases). CDR3 sequence reads: CASSQVARQGSLLSGANVLTF. In DNA form, the CDR3 reads TGTGCCAGCAGCCAAGTAGCGCGGCAGGGGTCCCTTCTCTCTGGGGCCAACGTCCTGACTTTC.